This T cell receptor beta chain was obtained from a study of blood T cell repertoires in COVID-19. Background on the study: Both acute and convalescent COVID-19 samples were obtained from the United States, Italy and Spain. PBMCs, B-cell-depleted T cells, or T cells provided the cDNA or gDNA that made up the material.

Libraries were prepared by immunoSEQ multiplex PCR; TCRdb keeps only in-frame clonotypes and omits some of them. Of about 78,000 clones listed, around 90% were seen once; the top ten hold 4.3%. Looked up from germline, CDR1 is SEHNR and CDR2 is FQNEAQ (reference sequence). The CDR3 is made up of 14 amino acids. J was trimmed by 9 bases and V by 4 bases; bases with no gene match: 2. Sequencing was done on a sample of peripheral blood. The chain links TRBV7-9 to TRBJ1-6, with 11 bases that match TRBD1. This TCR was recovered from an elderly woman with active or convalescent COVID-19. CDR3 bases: TGTGCCAGCAGCTCCGGGACAGGGGGTTCACCCCTCCACTTT. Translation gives CASSSGTGGSPLHF.